This entry features one T cell receptor beta chain sequence. What it binds is not known. The data belong to a study of T cells in narcolepsy. About the study: Donors had narcolepsy type 1 or type 2, or were healthy controls. General study points: HCRT-specific and TRIB2-specific autoreactive clonotypes appeared among same-patient CSF and blood CD4+ clonotypes. No autoreactive T cell clone sequences appeared in some memory CD4+ repertoires.

TCRdb's copy holds only in-frame clones and misses some; the assay was immunoSEQ multiplex PCR. The table shows tens of thousands of clones, with 80% to 85% occurring only once. The CDR3 spans 13 residues. CDR1 is SGHKS and CDR2 is YYEKEE in the germline V gene (reference sequence). The V end lost 0 bases, the J end lost 10 bases, and 13 bases lay between the germline ends. This TCR was sampled from a human donor in good health. This chain links TRBV5-5 with TRBJ1-1; tentative D call: TRBD1 (6 bases). The sequenced sample was memory (CD45RA-) CD4+ T cells from blood. The CDR3 region has the DNA TGTGCCAGCAGCTTGGGGGCGGGGGCCGGAGCTTTCTTT. Protein sequence: CASSLGAGAGAFF.